This T cell receptor beta chain derives from a study of T-cell memory formation after mild COVID-19. Study in general: There were largely donor-specific TCR clusters.

The V and J ends lost 1 base and 4 bases respectively, with 6 bases between them. Looked up from germline, CDR1 is SEHNR and CDR2 is FQNEAQ (reference sequence). CDR3 length: 13 residues. Using its own MiXCR run on the 5' RACE reads, TCRdb lists one record per CDR3 protein. Of some 40,000 distinct CDR3 sequences in the sample, 6% to 8% were seen once. Study-level points and caveats: Clones that shrank (day 15 to 85) were balanced CD4/CD8, whereas later expanders leaned CD4+. Second-wave clones peaking on day 37 lacked confirmed SARS-CoV-2 specificity. In pre-infection memory, a portion of responding clones appeared, which suggested that cross-reactive memory joined.

To note about this clonotype: The antigen is not known.

Sample: PBMCs or a T cell subset sorted from them (not recorded which). The TCR was taken from a man aged 18-30 years who had mild COVID-19 (a few samples of this study predate the infection). Cell type and time point are not known. The chain is built from TRBV7-9 and TRBJ2-3; D remains ambiguous. The CDR3: CASSLGGADTQYF. The CDR3 coding sequence is TGTGCCAGCAGCTTAGGGGGTGCAGATACGCAGTATTTT.